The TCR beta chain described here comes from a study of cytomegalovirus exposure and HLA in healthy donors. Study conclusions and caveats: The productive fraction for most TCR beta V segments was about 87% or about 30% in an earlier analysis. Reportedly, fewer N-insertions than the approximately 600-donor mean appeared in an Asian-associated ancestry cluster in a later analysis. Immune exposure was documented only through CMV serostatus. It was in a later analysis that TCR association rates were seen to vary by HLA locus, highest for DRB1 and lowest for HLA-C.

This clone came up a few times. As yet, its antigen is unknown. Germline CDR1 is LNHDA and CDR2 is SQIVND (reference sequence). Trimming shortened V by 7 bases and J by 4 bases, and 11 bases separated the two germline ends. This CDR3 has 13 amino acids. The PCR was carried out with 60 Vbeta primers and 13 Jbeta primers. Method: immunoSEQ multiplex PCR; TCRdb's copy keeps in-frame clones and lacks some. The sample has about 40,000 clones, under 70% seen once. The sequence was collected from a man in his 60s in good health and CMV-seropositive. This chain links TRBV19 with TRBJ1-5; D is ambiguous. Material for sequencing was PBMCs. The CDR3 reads CASTRAWNQPQHF. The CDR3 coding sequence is TGTGCCAGTACGAGGGCATGGAATCAGCCCCAGCATTTT.